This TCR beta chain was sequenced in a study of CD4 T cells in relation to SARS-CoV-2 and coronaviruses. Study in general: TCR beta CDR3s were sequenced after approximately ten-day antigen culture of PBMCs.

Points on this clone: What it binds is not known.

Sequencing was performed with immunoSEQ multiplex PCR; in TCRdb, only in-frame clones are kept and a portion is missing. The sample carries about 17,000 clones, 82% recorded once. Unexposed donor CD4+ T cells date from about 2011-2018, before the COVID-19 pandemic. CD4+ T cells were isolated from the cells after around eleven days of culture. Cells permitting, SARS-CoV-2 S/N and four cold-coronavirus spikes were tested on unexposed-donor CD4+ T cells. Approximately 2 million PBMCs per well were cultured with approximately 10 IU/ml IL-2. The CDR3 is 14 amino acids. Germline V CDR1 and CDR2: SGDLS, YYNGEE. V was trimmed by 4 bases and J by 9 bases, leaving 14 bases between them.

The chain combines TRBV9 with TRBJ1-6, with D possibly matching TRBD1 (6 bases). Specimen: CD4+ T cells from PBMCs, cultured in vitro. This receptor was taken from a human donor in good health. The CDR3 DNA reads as TGTGCCAGCAGCACTACAGGGAATTTTTCACCCCTCCACTTT. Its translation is CASSTTGNFSPLHF.